The clone carrying this T cell receptor (beta chain) was detected many times. These data originate in a study of T cells in Graves' hyperthyroidism and ophthalmopathy. Newly diagnosed patients aged 18 to 65 had hyperthyroidism of under 2 months' duration. Blood sampling occurred at first hyperthyroidism diagnosis, ahead of any ophthalmopathy symptoms. Between the trimmed V and J ends, which lost 2 bases and 0 bases, there was a span of 11 bases. Germline loops: CDR1 MNHNS, CDR2 SASEGT. The CDR3 extends over 15 amino acids. RNA transcripts provided the source from which TCR beta CDR3 regions were amplified. The HTBI set primed first-round TCR CDR3 RT-PCR. TCRdb reprocessed the multiplex PCR reads with MiXCR, giving one entry per CDR3 protein. Of roughly 580,000 distinct CDR3 sequences in the sample, around 13% are singletons; the top ten hold approximately 5.7%.

The specimen sequenced was blood. The sequence derives from a woman in her 30s with Graves' hyperthyroidism that later progressed to Graves' ophthalmopathy. The V gene is TRBV6-1, the J gene TRBJ2-7; D gene ambiguous. Here the CDR3 DNA reads TGTGCCAGCAGTGAATTCACGACCATCTCCTACGAGCAGTACTTC. This translates into CASSEFTTISYEQYF.